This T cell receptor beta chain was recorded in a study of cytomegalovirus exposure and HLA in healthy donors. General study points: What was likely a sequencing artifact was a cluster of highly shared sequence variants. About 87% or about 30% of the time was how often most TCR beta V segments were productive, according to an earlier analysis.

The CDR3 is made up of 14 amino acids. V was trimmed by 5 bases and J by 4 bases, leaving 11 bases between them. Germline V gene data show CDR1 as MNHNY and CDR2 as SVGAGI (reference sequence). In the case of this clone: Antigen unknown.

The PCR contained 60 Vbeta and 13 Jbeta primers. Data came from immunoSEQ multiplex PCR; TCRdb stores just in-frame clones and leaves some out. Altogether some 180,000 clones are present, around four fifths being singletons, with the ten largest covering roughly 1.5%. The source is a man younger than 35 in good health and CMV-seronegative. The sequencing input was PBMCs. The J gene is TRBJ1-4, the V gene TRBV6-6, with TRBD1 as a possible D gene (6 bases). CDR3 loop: CASSTTDSNEKLFF. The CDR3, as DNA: TGTGCCAGCAGTACGACGGACAGTAATGAAAAACTGTTTTTT.